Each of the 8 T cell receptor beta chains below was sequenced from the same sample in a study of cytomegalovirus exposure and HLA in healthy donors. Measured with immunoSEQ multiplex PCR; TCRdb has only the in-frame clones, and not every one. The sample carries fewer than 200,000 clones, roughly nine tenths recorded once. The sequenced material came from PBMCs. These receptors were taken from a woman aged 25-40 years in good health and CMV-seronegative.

The CDR3 loop is CASSLVSSGLGQYF. CDR3 nucleotide sequence: TGTGCCAGCAGCTTAGTTTCTAGCGGGCTCGGGCAGTACTTC. The gene calls are TRBV7-2 and TRBJ2-7; 8 bases fit TRBD2. From germline, CDR1 is SGHTA and CDR2 FQGNSA. This CDR3 has 14 residues. V lost 1 base and J lost 9; bases outside the gene matches: 8.

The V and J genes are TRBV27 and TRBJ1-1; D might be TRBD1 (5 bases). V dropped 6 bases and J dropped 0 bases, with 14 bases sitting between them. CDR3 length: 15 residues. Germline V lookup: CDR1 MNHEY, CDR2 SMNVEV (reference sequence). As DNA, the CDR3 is TGTGCCAGCAGACTATTGATGGGGGTGAACACTGAAGCTTTCTTT. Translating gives CASRLLMGVNTEAFF.

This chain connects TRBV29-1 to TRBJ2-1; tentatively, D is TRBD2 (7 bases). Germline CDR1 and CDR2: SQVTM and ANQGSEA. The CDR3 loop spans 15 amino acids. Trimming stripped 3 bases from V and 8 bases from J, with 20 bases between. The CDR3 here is CSVEAGGGVVDEQFF. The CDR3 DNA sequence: TGCAGCGTTGAGGCCGGAGGGGGGGTGGTCGATGAGCAGTTCTTC.

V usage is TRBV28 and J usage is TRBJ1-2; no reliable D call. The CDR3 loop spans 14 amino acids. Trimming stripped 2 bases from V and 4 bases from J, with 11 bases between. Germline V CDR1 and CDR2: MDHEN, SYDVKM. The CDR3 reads CASSLGVGLYGYTF. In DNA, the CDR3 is TGTGCCAGCAGTTTAGGTGTAGGGCTCTATGGCTACACCTTC.

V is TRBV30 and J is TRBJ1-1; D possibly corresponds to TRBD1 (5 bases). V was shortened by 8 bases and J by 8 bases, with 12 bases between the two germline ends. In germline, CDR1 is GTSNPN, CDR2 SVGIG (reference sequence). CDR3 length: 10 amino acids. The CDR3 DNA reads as TGTGCCCATGGAAGGGGCGAAGCTTTCTTT. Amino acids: CAHGRGEAFF.

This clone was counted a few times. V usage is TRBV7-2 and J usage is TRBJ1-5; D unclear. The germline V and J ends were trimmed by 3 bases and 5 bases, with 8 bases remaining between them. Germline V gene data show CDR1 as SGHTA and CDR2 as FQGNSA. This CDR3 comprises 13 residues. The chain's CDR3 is CASSFLIDQPQHF. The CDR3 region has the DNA TGTGCCAGCAGCTTTCTTATAGATCAGCCCCAGCATTTT.

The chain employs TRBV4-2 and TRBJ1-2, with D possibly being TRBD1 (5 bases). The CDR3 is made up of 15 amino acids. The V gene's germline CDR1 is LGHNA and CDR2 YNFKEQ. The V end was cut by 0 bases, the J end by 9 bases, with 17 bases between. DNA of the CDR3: TGTGCCAGCAGCCAAGACGAAAAGAGGGGCTCGAGCTACACCTTC. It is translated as CASSQDEKRGSSYTF.

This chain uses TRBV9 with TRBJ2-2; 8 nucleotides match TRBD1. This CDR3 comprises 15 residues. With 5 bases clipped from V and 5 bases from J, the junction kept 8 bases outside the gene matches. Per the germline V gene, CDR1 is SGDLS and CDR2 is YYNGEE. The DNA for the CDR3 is TGTGCCAGCAGGATGACAGGGGATGGGACCGGGGAGCTGTTTTTT. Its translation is CASRMTGDGTGELFF.